The 23 T cell receptor beta chains below come from one sample, sequenced in a study of blood T cell repertoires in COVID-19. The repertoire was sequenced with immunoSEQ multiplex PCR; TCRdb's copy has only in-frame clones and lacks some. The table shows around 150,000 clones, with around 89% occurring only once. The material sequenced was peripheral blood. The receptors stem from a human donor with COVID-19, enrolled during active disease. The donor label of this sample is uncertain.

This clone was detected only a few times. The chain combines TRBV2 with TRBJ1-2; no reliable D call. With 3 bases removed from V and 2 bases from J, the gap between germline ends came to 7 bases. Germline V lookup: CDR1 SNHLY, CDR2 FYNNEI. The CDR3 is 13 amino acids. Here the CDR3 reads CASSDVENYGYTF. CDR3 sequence (DNA): TGTGCCAGCAGTGATGTGGAGAACTATGGCTACACCTTC. The whole variable domain, remainder taken from reference TRBV2 and TRBJ1-2, is EPEVTQTPSHQVTQMGQEVILRCVPISNHLYFYWYRQILGQKVEFLVSFYNNEISEKSEIFDDQFSVERPDGSNFTLKIRSTKLEDSAMYFCASSDVENYGYTFGSGTRLTVV.

This rearrangement joins TRBV21-1 to TRBJ1-5. TRBV21-1 is a documented pseudogene. The CDR3 covers 17 residues. The CDR3 region has the DNA TGTGCCAGCAGCAAAGCGGCGCGGTGCGGGGTGTGGCAGCCCCAGCATTTT. This translates into CASSKAARCGVWQPQHF.

The chain employs TRBV4-1 and TRBJ1-1; 8 bases line up with TRBD1. Looked up from germline, CDR1 is MGHRA and CDR2 is YSYEKL. Germline trimming cut 1 base from V and 10 bases from J; bases unmatched to any gene: 11. The CDR3 consists of 15 residues. Written as DNA, the CDR3 is TGCGCCAGCAGCCAAGGTGCCCAGGGGGCCCTTCGAGCTTTCTTT. This codes for CASSQGAQGALRAFF.

The rearrangement uses TRBV6-5 and TRBJ1-5, with 10 bases lining up with TRBD1. From germline, CDR1 is MNHEY and CDR2 SVGAGI. The J segment lost 6 bases and the V segment lost 5 bases, leaving 4 bases of the junction unmatched. The CDR3 contains 14 residues. CDR3 sequence (DNA): TGTGCCAGCAGTCCCGGACAGGGGGGTCAGCCCCAGCATTTT. Its translation: CASSPGQGGQPQHF.

The count of this clone is one. CDR3 protein: CASSLGGQSTEAFF. The CDR3 DNA sequence: TGTGCCAGCAGCTTGGGTGGACAGTCCACTGAAGCTTTCTTT. The rearrangement joins TRBV9 to TRBJ1-1, with a weak D call TRBD1 (6 bases). The length of the CDR3 is 14 residues. CDR1 and CDR2 from the germline V gene are SGDLS and YYNGEE. Trimming left V 4 bases short and J 4 bases short, with 14 bases between.

This clone was counted only a few times. This chain connects TRBV5-4 to TRBJ2-7; D perhaps matches TRBD1 (5 bases). The CDR3 covers 13 residues. V was pared by 4 bases and J by 4 bases, with 12 bases between. Germline CDR1 and CDR2: SGHNT and YYREEE (reference sequence). The CDR3 region has the DNA TGTGCCAGCAGCAATTCAGGGATTTACGAGCAGTACTTC. Its translation: CASSNSGIYEQYF.

The V call is TRBV5-6, the J call TRBJ1-2; D perhaps matches TRBD1 (5 bases). This CDR3 is built from 15 residues. V dropped 5 bases and J dropped 8 bases, with 22 bases sitting between them. Germline CDR1 and CDR2: SGHDT and YYEEEE. CDR3 DNA: TGTGCCAGCAGACGGTGGGGAGGGGCCGTCGAGGGCTACACCTTC. It codes for CASRRWGGAVEGYTF.

The chain couples TRBV7-9 to TRBJ1-1, with 8 bases lining up with TRBD1. The ends lost 5 bases at V and 1 base at J; junction bases unmatched: 3. Per the germline V gene, CDR1 is SEHNR and CDR2 is FQNEAQ (reference sequence). The CDR3 spans 14 residues. CDR3 protein: CASSRGQGNTEAFF. CDR3 sequence (DNA): TGTGCCAGCAGCCGCGGACAGGGGAACACTGAAGCTTTCTTT.

The chain combines TRBV25-1 with TRBJ2-2; D not certain. The V gene lost 7 bases and the J gene lost 0 bases, with 6 bases spanning the gap. The germline V gene has CDR1 MGHDK and CDR2 SYGVNS. The CDR3 consists of 13 residues. In DNA form, the CDR3 reads TGTGCCAGCATGAGGACGAACACCGGGGAGCTGTTTTTT. This sequence encodes CASMRTNTGELFF.

The genes are TRBV7-6 and TRBJ2-7, with TRBD2 matching 7 bases. This CDR3 is 14 amino acids long. Germline CDR1 SGHVS, CDR2 FNYEAQ. Unmatched junction bases numbered 5, after V lost 4 bases and J lost 2 bases. CDR3 in DNA: TGTGCCAGCAGCTATCGCGGGAGAACCTACGAGCAGTACTTC. Translation gives CASSYRGRTYEQYF.

The chain links TRBV9 to TRBJ2-1, with 12 positions matching TRBD2. J lost 6 bases, V lost 3 bases, and 4 bases had no gene match. Looked up from germline, CDR1 is SGDLS and CDR2 is YYNGEE. The CDR3 is 15 residues long. The DNA of the CDR3 is TGTGCCAGCAGCGGAACTAGCGGGAGGTTCAATGAGCAGTTCTTC. Its protein product is CASSGTSGRFNEQFF. The full variable domain, rest sourced from reference TRBV9 and TRBJ2-1, is DSGVTQTPKHLITATGQRVTLRCSPRSGDLSVYWYQQSLDQGLQFLIQYYNGEERAKGNILERFSAQQFPDLHSELNLSSLELGDSALYFCASSGTSGRFNEQFFGPGTRLTVL.

This rearrangement joins TRBV4-1 to TRBJ1-3, with D uncertain. CDR1 and CDR2 from the germline V gene are MGHRA and YSYEKL. The CDR3 has 16 amino acids. Deletions cut 3 bases from V and 0 bases from J, with 12 bases between. The chain's CDR3 is CASSHSTADSGNTIYF. CDR3 bases: TGCGCCAGCAGCCACTCCACAGCAGACTCTGGAAACACCATATATTTT.

The V call is TRBV7-9, the J call TRBJ2-3; 7 bases agree with TRBD2. This CDR3 spans 14 amino acids. J gave up 5 bases and V 4 bases, and 6 bases lay outside the gene matches. Germline V gene data show CDR1 as SEHNR and CDR2 as FQNEAQ (reference sequence). The chain's CDR3 is CASSWGGRRDTQYF. The CDR3 nucleotides are TGTGCCAGCAGCTGGGGAGGGAGGAGAGATACGCAGTATTTT. Full variable domain (remainder filled in from reference TRBV7-9 and TRBJ2-3): DTGVSQNPRHKITKRGQNVTFRCDPISEHNRLYWYRQTLGQGPEFLTYFQNEAQLEKSRLLSDRFSAERPKGSFSTLEIQRTEQGDSAMYLCASSWGGRRDTQYFGPGTRLTVL.

CDR3 sequence: CASSSSGTTAQETQYF. CDR3 DNA sequence: TGTGCCAGCAGCTCATCAGGGACTACTGCCCAAGAGACCCAGTACTTC. The V gene is TRBV11-2, the J gene TRBJ2-5; 7 bases align to TRBD2. The ends lost 4 bases at V and 1 base at J; junction bases unmatched: 9. This CDR3 has 16 residues. Germline V gene lookup returns CDR1 SGHAT and CDR2 FQNNGV. The full variable domain, in which reference TRBV11-2 and TRBJ2-5 provide the parts outside the CDR3, is EAGVAQSPRYKIIEKRQSVAFWCNPISGHATLYWYQQILGQGPKLLIQFQNNGVVDDSQLPKDRFSAERLKGVDSTLKIQPAKLEDSAVYLCASSSSGTTAQETQYFGPGTRLLVL.

The rearrangement links TRBV5-6 to TRBJ1-2; TRBD1 is a possible D gene (6 bases). The germline V gene encodes CDR1 SGHDT and CDR2 YYEEEE. The CDR3 is made up of 16 amino acids. Trimming left V 4 bases short and J 2 bases short, with 18 bases between. The CDR3 DNA reads TGTGCCAGCAGCCCTCTCTTGGGGGCCGCAAACTATGGCTACACCTTC. Encoded protein: CASSPLLGAANYGYTF.

The chain combines TRBV19 with TRBJ1-4, with 7 bases aligning to TRBD1. CDR1 LNHDA and CDR2 SQIVND come from the germline V gene (reference sequence). J was trimmed by 5 bases and V by 4 bases; bases with no gene match: 7. The CDR3 is 15 residues long. CDR3: CASSTGQVFNEKLFF. The CDR3 bases are TGTGCCAGTAGTACCGGACAGGTCTTCAATGAAAAACTGTTTTTT.

This clone was seen just once. The genes are TRBV19 and TRBJ1-2, with 11 bases identical to TRBD1. Germline CDR1 and CDR2: LNHDA and SQIVND (reference sequence). The CDR3 has 15 residues. The ends lost 10 bases at V and 7 bases at J; junction bases unmatched: 14. The CDR3 sequence: CATLNTGTGGSGYTF. Here the CDR3 DNA reads TGTGCCACCCTAAACACAGGGACAGGGGGAAGTGGCTACACCTTC.

The rearrangement links TRBV9 to TRBJ2-7; perhaps TRBD2 as D (5 bases). Germline V CDR1 and CDR2: SGDLS, YYNGEE. The CDR3 has 12 residues. With 4 bases removed from V and 3 bases from J, the gap between germline ends came to 8 bases. This CDR3 reads CASSSRDYEQYF. In DNA form, the CDR3 reads TGTGCCAGCAGCTCCCGGGACTACGAGCAGTACTTC.

For this clone: The same CDR3 can be traced to other DNA sequences in this sample. The chain links TRBV6-6 to TRBJ1-3; 7 bases match TRBD1. The V segment lost 0 bases and the J segment 4 bases; nucleotides outside the gene matches: 3. The CDR3 extends over 15 amino acids. Per the germline V gene, CDR1 is MNHNY and CDR2 is SVGAGI (reference sequence). This chain's CDR3 is CASSYSTGRGNTIYF. The CDR3 coding sequence is TGTGCCAGCAGTTACTCGACAGGGCGAGGAAACACCATATATTTT.

The J gene is TRBJ1-1, the V gene TRBV3-1 (or the pseudogene TRBV3-2), with 7 positions matching TRBD1. The CDR3 is made up of 15 amino acids. The germline V gene has CDR1 LGHDT and CDR2 YNNKEL (reference sequence). The junction had 9 bases not matched to a gene; V was cut back by 4 bases and J by 4 bases. This chain's CDR3 is CASSPLTGRGTEAFF. Written as DNA, the CDR3 is TGTGCCAGCAGCCCCTTGACAGGGCGGGGCACTGAAGCTTTCTTT.

The chain employs TRBV6-5 and TRBJ2-5; 7 nucleotides match TRBD1. Trimming cost V 5 bases and J 2 bases; bases outside gene matches: 5. This CDR3 has 14 amino acids. The germline gives CDR1 MNHEY, CDR2 SVGAGI. CDR3 nucleotides: TGTGCCAGCAGTCAAACAGGGGTACAAGAGACCCAGTACTTC. Encoded protein: CASSQTGVQETQYF.

This clone was counted a few times. The V call is TRBV2, the J call TRBJ1-2; 9 bases agree with TRBD1. Germline V gives CDR1 SNHLY, CDR2 FYNNEI. The CDR3 contains 17 residues. V shed 5 bases and J 7 bases; nucleotides not matched to a gene: 17. The CDR3 loop is CASSTRLARDRVGGYTF. The CDR3 nucleotides are TGTGCCAGCAGTACGAGATTAGCTCGGGACAGGGTCGGTGGCTACACCTTC. Variable domain in full (rest from reference TRBV2 and TRBJ1-2): EPEVTQTPSHQVTQMGQEVILRCVPISNHLYFYWYRQILGQKVEFLVSFYNNEISEKSEIFDDQFSVERPDGSNFTLKIRSTKLEDSAMYFCASSTRLARDRVGGYTFGSGTRLTVV.

Written as DNA, the CDR3 is TGTGCCAGCAGCCCGGACAGAGAGACCCAGTACTTC. Residues: CASSPDRETQYF. The chain recombines TRBV5-5 with TRBJ2-5; D possibly corresponds to TRBD1 (6 bases). The CDR3 has 12 residues. The germline V gene encodes CDR1 SGHKS and CDR2 YYEKEE (reference sequence). The V and J ends lost 4 bases and 4 bases respectively, with 8 bases between them.